The 10 T cell receptor beta chains given below trace back to one sample, sequenced in a study of T cell responses to AZD1222 COVID-19 vaccine. Only in-frame clones appear in the TCRdb table, and some are missing; sequencing was by immunoSEQ multiplex PCR. The table lists around 54,000 clones, approximately 86% of them singletons. Source: peripheral blood, taken 28 days after the second AZD1222 dose. Every receptor here comes from an adult who received the AZD1222 COVID-19 vaccine.

The chain recombines TRBV2 with TRBJ1-1; D remains unclear. The CDR3 spans 11 residues. Germline CDR1 reads SNHLY; CDR2 reads FYNNEI. Trimming took 8 bases from V and 0 from J, leaving 4 bases between them. CDR3 loop: CASGMNTEAFF. In nucleotides, the CDR3 is TGTGCCAGCGGGATGAACACTGAAGCTTTCTTT.

V usage is TRBV5-1 and J usage is TRBJ2-1, with D perhaps TRBD2 (8 bases). The CDR3 consists of 18 residues. V lost 6 bases and J 4 bases, leaving 26 bases between the germline ends. Germline V lookup: CDR1 SGHRS, CDR2 YFSETQ. The CDR3 loop is CASKPRGGGGTTYNEQFF. The CDR3 DNA reads as TGCGCCAGCAAACCCAGAGGGGGCGGGGGGACCACGTACAATGAGCAGTTCTTC. Looking up the rest from reference TRBV5-1 and TRBJ2-1 gives the full variable domain: KAGVTQTPRYLIKTRGQQVTLSCSPISGHRSVSWYQQTPGQGLQFLFEYFSETQRNKGNFPGRFSGRQFSNSRSEMNVSTLELGDSALYLCASKPRGGGGTTYNEQFFGPGTRLTVL.

The chain uses TRBV9 and TRBJ1-1; D is ambiguous. From germline, CDR1 is SGDLS and CDR2 YYNGEE. This CDR3 region has 15 residues. V was clipped by 3 bases and J by 3 bases, with 15 bases between them. CDR3 loop: CASSALSEDDTEAFF. CDR3 coding DNA: TGTGCCAGCAGCGCCTTATCCGAAGACGACACTGAAGCTTTCTTT.

The chain uses TRBV7-9 and TRBJ2-6; D might be TRBD1 or TRBD2, each matching 5 bases. Trimming pared 3 bases from V and 2 bases from J, leaving 11 bases between. The CDR3 is 16 amino acids. Germline V gene data show CDR1 as SEHNR and CDR2 as FQNEAQ (reference sequence). The CDR3 region has the DNA TGTGCCAGCAGCTTGAGGGCAGGGCCTGGGGCCAACGTCCTGACTTTC. It yields the protein CASSLRAGPGANVLTF.

The V gene is TRBV7-9, the J gene TRBJ2-1, with D possibly TRBD2 on 6 matching bases. The CDR3 runs 13 residues. Trimming removed 7 bases at V and 9 bases at J, with 16 bases between. Germline-derived CDR1 and CDR2 are SEHNR and FQNEAQ (reference sequence). This CDR3 is CASMLWAGGEQFF. The CDR3 bases are TGTGCCAGCATGTTATGGGCCGGGGGTGAGCAGTTCTTC.

This rearrangement joins TRBV21-1 to TRBJ1-2. TRBV21-1 is a pseudogene. The CDR3 loop spans 17 amino acids. CDR3 in DNA: TGTGCCAGCAGCATAACCTGTCGATTCGAACTTAACTATGGCTACACCTTC. Translating gives CASSITCRFELNYGYTF.

The chain carries TRBV5-1 and TRBJ1-1, with D tentatively TRBD1 (6 bases). Deletions cut 0 bases from V and 0 bases from J, with 21 bases between. Per the germline V gene, CDR1 is SGHRS and CDR2 is YFSETQ. This CDR3 is 19 amino acids long. CDR3 coding DNA: TGCGCCAGCAGCTTGGTGGGCAGCAGGGGAGGAACGGTGAACACTGAAGCTTTCTTT. This translates into CASSLVGSRGGTVNTEAFF.

This chain links TRBV28 with TRBJ2-3; 9 nucleotides line up with TRBD1. Germline V lookup: CDR1 MDHEN, CDR2 SYDVKM. The length of the CDR3 is 14 residues. Losses at the gene ends were 3 bases for V and 9 bases for J; bases not matched to a gene: 7. CDR3 DNA sequence: TGTGCCAGCAGTTTTAGGGGGACAGGGCACACGCAGTATTTT. It is translated as CASSFRGTGHTQYF.

J is TRBJ2-3 and V is TRBV6-4; D is undetermined. Trimming pared 6 bases from V and 0 bases from J, leaving 7 bases between. Germline-derived CDR1 and CDR2 are MRHNA and SNTAGT. The CDR3 has 13 residues. As DNA, the CDR3 is TGTGCCAGCAGCGTGGACAGCACAGATACGCAGTATTTT. Protein: CASSVDSTDTQYF.

This rearrangement joins TRBV2 to TRBJ2-1, with D tentatively TRBD1 (6 bases). The CDR3 consists of 15 residues. Germline V gene lookup returns CDR1 SNHLY and CDR2 FYNNEI. V was pared by 6 bases and J by 5 bases, with 17 bases between. The CDR3 DNA is TGTGCCAGCAGCCTCAGGGGTGGGGCGAACAATGAGCAGTTCTTC. This sequence encodes CASSLRGGANNEQFF.